This T cell receptor beta chain originates from a study of cytomegalovirus exposure and HLA in healthy donors. Study overall: In an early release, HLA-typed donors contributed tens of millions of unique TCR sequences.

Primers: 60 Vbeta forward and 13 Jbeta reverse. In the original workflow: Roughly 11 million of the roughly 80 million unique TCR beta chains counted in a later analysis were shared. Sequenced by immunoSEQ multiplex PCR; TCRdb stores in-frame clones only, minus some. The D gene and trimming were derived from the DNA, and the V and J assignments and clone size from that table. Altogether approximately 110,000 clones are present, approximately 73% being singletons, with the ten largest covering about 4.9%. For this clone: What it binds is unknown.

Study-wide points: Reported results showed that the classifier diagnosed cytomegalovirus status with high specificity and sensitivity.

The CDR3 loop spans 13 amino acids. The V segment lost 5 bases and the J segment 3 bases; nucleotides outside the gene matches: 4. Per the germline V gene, CDR1 is SGHRS and CDR2 is YFSETQ. The source material was PBMCs. This TCR was recovered from a man aged 60 to 75 in good health and CMV-seropositive. The chain uses TRBV5-1 and TRBJ2-7; 8 positions match TRBD1. In nucleotides, the CDR3 is TGCGCCAGCAGTACGGACAGGGACTACGAGCAGTACTTC. It codes for CASSTDRDYEQYF. The full variable domain, with the rest looked up from reference TRBV5-1 and TRBJ2-7, is KAGVTQTPRYLIKTRGQQVTLSCSPISGHRSVSWYQQTPGQGLQFLFEYFSETQRNKGNFPGRFSGRQFSNSRSEMNVSTLELGDSALYLCASSTDRDYEQYFGPGTRLTVT.